This entry lists 32 T cell receptor beta chains sequenced from one sample in a study of blood T cell repertoires in COVID-19. Method: immunoSEQ multiplex PCR; TCRdb's copy keeps in-frame clones and lacks some. The repertoire consists of under 450,000 clones, with around 89% occurring once and the leading ten covering roughly 1.4%. The specimen sequenced was peripheral blood. The origin of the receptors is a middle-aged woman with COVID-19, enrolled during active disease.

CDR3 in DNA: TGTGCCAGCAGCCAAATGGGGACAGGGAACACCGGGGAGCTGTTTTTT. Encoded protein: CASSQMGTGNTGELFF. This chain connects TRBV7-9 to TRBJ2-2; 8 bases fit TRBD1. Germline lookup yields CDR1 SEHNR and CDR2 FQNEAQ (reference sequence). The CDR3 loop spans 16 amino acids. The ends lost 5 bases at V and 1 base at J; junction bases unmatched: 6.

This clone was recorded a few times. J is TRBJ1-5 and V is TRBV6-2 or TRBV6-3; D unclear. Trimming removed 0 bases from V and 7 bases from J, with 10 bases in between. This CDR3 contains 14 residues. The germline V gene encodes CDR1 MNHEY and CDR2 SVGEGT. The CDR3 region has the DNA TGTGCCAGCAGTTACTCGACCCCCGGGCAGCCCCAGCATTTT. It is translated as CASSYSTPGQPQHF.

The gene calls are TRBV7-9 and TRBJ1-2, with 12 bases aligning to TRBD1. After removal of 4 bases from V and 2 bases from J, the junction contained 14 bases not matched to a gene. The CDR3 totals 19 residues. The germline V gene has CDR1 SEHNR and CDR2 FQNEAQ (reference sequence). CDR3 in amino acids: CASSYNRRPGTGGNYGYTF. Here the CDR3 DNA reads TGTGCCAGCAGCTATAACAGGAGACCCGGGACAGGGGGCAACTATGGCTACACCTTC.

CDR3: CSVEVSSNEQFF. The CDR3 DNA reads TGCAGCGTTGAAGTGAGTAGCAATGAGCAGTTCTTC. The rearrangement joins TRBV29-1 to TRBJ2-1; no clear D gene. Trimming left V 1 base short and J 6 bases short, with 7 bases between. CDR1 is SQVTM, CDR2 ANQGSEA, per germline. This CDR3 region has 12 residues.

The V gene is TRBV7-8, the J gene TRBJ1-5, with TRBD1 matching 7 bases. Unmatched junction bases numbered 13, after V lost 5 bases and J lost 0 bases. Looked up from germline, CDR1 is SGHVS and CDR2 is FQNEAQ. The CDR3 spans 18 residues. The chain's CDR3 is CASSPRRQGLNSNQPQHF. CDR3 nucleotides: TGTGCCAGCAGCCCCCGGCGACAGGGACTCAATAGCAATCAGCCCCAGCATTTT.

This chain joins TRBV6-5 and TRBJ2-5; possibly TRBD2 for D (5 bases). The length of the CDR3 is 14 residues. Germline-derived CDR1 and CDR2 are MNHEY and SVGAGI. V gave up 7 bases and J gave up 2 bases, with 14 bases separating them. CDR3 sequence reads: CASTPGGGQETQYF. In nucleotides, the CDR3 is TGTGCCAGCACCCCAGGAGGCGGGCAAGAGACCCAGTACTTC.

The chain joins TRBV18 to TRBJ2-3; 9 positions agree with TRBD2. The junction had 7 bases not matched to a gene; V was cut back by 5 bases and J by 7 bases. Germline-derived CDR1 and CDR2 are KGHSH and LQKENI. The CDR3 has 14 amino acids. For the CDR3, the DNA is TGTGCCAGCTCATCGGGTAGCGGGGGATATACGCAGTATTTT. The encoded protein is CASSSGSGGYTQYF.

The CDR3 DNA reads TGTGCCAGCAGCCAGACACTCTATAGCAATCAGCCCCAGCATTTT. Translating gives CASSQTLYSNQPQHF. The rearrangement uses TRBV3-1 (or the pseudogene TRBV3-2) and TRBJ1-5, with D uncertain. The V and J ends lost 3 bases and 0 bases respectively, with 9 bases between them. Germline V gene lookup returns CDR1 LGHDT and CDR2 YNNKEL (reference sequence). The CDR3 is 15 amino acids.

This clone was counted a single time. The chain has TRBV15 and TRBJ2-1, with D perhaps TRBD2 (6 bases). CDR3 length: 15 residues. The germline V and J ends were trimmed by 2 bases and 9 bases, with 17 bases remaining between them. The germline V gene encodes CDR1 LNHNV and CDR2 YYDKDF (reference sequence). CDR3: CATSRTWGEVGEQFF. The CDR3 nucleotides read TGTGCCACCAGCAGAACTTGGGGGGAAGTCGGTGAGCAGTTCTTC.

This clone was counted a few times. The chain has TRBV6-5 and TRBJ1-1; D ambiguous. Trimming removed 2 bases at V and 2 bases at J, with 12 bases between. CDR1 is MNHEY, CDR2 SVGAGI, per germline. The CDR3 extends over 15 amino acids. The CDR3 DNA sequence: TGTGCCAGCAGTTACACCGGGGAAGTAAACACTGAAGCTTTCTTT. It is translated as CASSYTGEVNTEAFF.

V is TRBV3-1 (or the pseudogene TRBV3-2) and J is TRBJ2-3; 8 bases match TRBD2. The germline V gene encodes CDR1 LGHDT and CDR2 YNNKEL (reference sequence). V was pared by 1 base and J by 6 bases, with 9 bases of the junction left unmatched. The length of the CDR3 is 16 residues. The CDR3 sequence: CASSQGAGGRSDTQYF. In DNA form, the CDR3 reads TGTGCCAGCAGCCAAGGGGCGGGAGGCCGATCGGATACGCAGTATTTT.

The V gene is TRBV7-6, the J gene TRBJ1-3; D gene ambiguous. CDR3 size: 18 residues. Germline V gives CDR1 SGHVS, CDR2 FNYEAQ. With 3 bases removed from V and 3 bases from J, the gap between germline ends came to 21 bases. The CDR3 region is CASSLAGQEGLGGNTIYF. For the CDR3, the DNA is TGTGCCAGCAGCTTGGCAGGCCAGGAGGGTCTCGGTGGAAACACCATATATTTT.

As to this clone: This same CDR3 is encoded by further DNA sequences in the sample. This sequence joins TRBV18 and TRBJ1-5; TRBD1 matches 10 bases. CDR1 is KGHSH and CDR2 is LQKENI in the germline V gene. Trimming took 3 bases from V and 5 from J; bases not matched to a gene: 1. The CDR3 is made up of 14 amino acids. CDR3 DNA: TGTGCCAGCTCACCCGGGACAGGGGATCAGCCCCAGCATTTT. As protein: CASSPGTGDQPQHF.

In the case of this clone: This clone may be a read error of a much larger clone one base away. V is TRBV6-5 and J is TRBJ1-6; D is uncertain. The V gene lost 10 bases and the J gene lost 10 bases, with 20 bases spanning the gap. CDR3 length equals 14 residues. CDR1 is MNHEY, CDR2 SVGAGI, per germline. CDR3 loop: CATLTSLAGSPLHF. Written as DNA, the CDR3 is TGTGCCACCCTGACATCCCTCGCAGGCTCACCCCTCCACTTT.

The rearrangement joins TRBV9 to TRBJ2-3, with 9 bases fitting TRBD2. Germline loops: CDR1 SGDLS, CDR2 YYNGEE. The length of the CDR3 is 16 residues. Unmatched junction bases numbered 4, after V lost 0 bases and J lost 2 bases. As DNA, the CDR3 is TGTGCCAGCAGCGTAGGCCTAGCGGGAAACACAGATACGCAGTATTTT. It specifies CASSVGLAGNTDTQYF.

This clone was detected only once. The chain's CDR3 is CASSKAGGRYNEQFF. The CDR3 DNA reads TGTGCCAGCAGCAAAGCGGGGGGGCGTTACAATGAGCAGTTCTTC. The chain joins TRBV14 to TRBJ2-1; 10 bases are a match to TRBD2. The V and J ends lost 5 bases and 4 bases, in that order; junction bases with no gene match: 5. CDR3 size: 15 residues. Germline V gene sequence: CDR1 SGHDN, CDR2 FVKESK.

This CDR3 is CASSGSLGRGSYNEQFF. CDR3 in DNA: TGTGCCAGCAGTGGATCGTTAGGCAGGGGTTCCTACAATGAGCAGTTCTTC. The J gene is TRBJ2-1, the V gene TRBV25-1; tentatively, D is TRBD1 (6 bases). CDR3 length: 17 amino acids. V lost 4 bases and J lost 1, with 17 bases in between. Germline CDR1 reads MGHDK; CDR2 reads SYGVNS.

The V and J genes are TRBV7-3 and TRBJ2-1; 10 nucleotides match TRBD2. The CDR3 is 16 amino acids. J was trimmed by 2 bases and V by 3 bases; bases with no gene match: 4. The germline CDR1 and CDR2 sequences are SGHTA and FQGTGA. Written as DNA, the CDR3 is TGTGCCAGCAGCTTTAGCGGGGGGCCCGCCTACAATGAGCAGTTCTTC. It yields the protein CASSFSGGPAYNEQFF.

This chain uses TRBV19 with TRBJ2-7; 13 nucleotides agree with TRBD2. CDR1 and CDR2 (germline): LNHDA, SQIVND (reference sequence). The CDR3 totals 14 residues. The V and J ends lost 3 bases and 5 bases, in that order; junction bases with no gene match: 1. The CDR3 is CASSIGLAGDEQYF. CDR3 nucleotide sequence: TGTGCCAGTAGTATCGGACTAGCGGGAGACGAGCAGTACTTC.

In its sample, this clone was seen a few times. This sequence joins TRBV5-6 and TRBJ2-3; D remains unclear. The CDR3 loop spans 12 amino acids. Germline V gene lookup returns CDR1 SGHDT and CDR2 YYEEEE. Trimming took off 2 bases at V and 1 base at J, with 2 bases between the two ends. CDR3 loop: CASSFGTDTQYF. The CDR3 DNA is TGTGCCAGCAGCTTCGGCACAGATACGCAGTATTTT.

The chain carries TRBV10-3 and TRBJ1-1; 7 bases are a match to TRBD1. Germline values: CDR1 ENHRY, CDR2 SYGVKD. V dropped 8 bases and J dropped 5; count of bases not matched to a gene: 11. The CDR3 loop spans 14 amino acids. The CDR3: CAIGPTGAQTEAFF. The CDR3 coding sequence is TGTGCCATCGGTCCTACAGGGGCGCAAACTGAAGCTTTCTTT.

The rearrangement joins TRBV29-1 to TRBJ2-7; D is uncertain. V was cut by 7 bases and J by 1 base, with 20 bases left in between. The germline V gene encodes CDR1 SQVTM and CDR2 ANQGSEA. This CDR3 comprises 15 residues. This CDR3 is CSARRGSSISYEQYF. In nucleotides, the CDR3 is TGCAGCGCTCGCCGTGGGTCTAGTATATCCTACGAGCAGTACTTC.

Comments on this clone: The identical CDR3 is also encoded by other nucleotide sequences in the sample. The rearrangement joins TRBV12-3 or TRBV12-4 to TRBJ1-1, with D perhaps TRBD1 (6 bases). CDR3 length: 13 amino acids. Deletions cut 3 bases from V and 5 bases from J, with 10 bases between. The CDR3 loop reads CASSLDRGTEAFF. In nucleotides, the CDR3 is TGTGCCAGCAGTTTGGACAGAGGGACTGAAGCTTTCTTT.

The chain uses TRBV9 and TRBJ1-2, with no clear D. Germline V CDR1 and CDR2: SGDLS, YYNGEE. The CDR3 extends over 15 amino acids. V was trimmed by 7 bases and J by 1 base, leaving 17 bases between them. CDR3 sequence: CASGGGRDYNYGYTF. Here the CDR3 DNA reads TGTGCCAGCGGAGGAGGTAGGGATTATAACTATGGCTACACCTTC.

The chain carries TRBV6-5 and TRBJ1-2; D may be TRBD1 (5 bases). Trimming took off 0 bases at V and 7 bases at J, with 15 bases between the two ends. The CDR3 has 15 amino acids. Per the germline V gene, CDR1 is MNHEY and CDR2 is SVGAGI. The CDR3 nucleotides are TGTGCCAGCAGTTACTCGGGGGGGATTGATCGTGGCTACACCTTC. It is translated as CASSYSGGIDRGYTF.

V and J are TRBV19 and TRBJ2-6, with D unresolved. CDR1 is LNHDA, CDR2 SQIVND, per germline (reference sequence). V was clipped by 1 base and J by 4 bases, with 11 bases between them. This CDR3 spans 16 amino acids. The CDR3 loop reads CASSIVGGAGANVLTF. The DNA of the CDR3 is TGTGCCAGTAGTATAGTAGGCGGCGCCGGGGCCAACGTCCTGACTTTC.

The chain combines TRBV25-1 with TRBJ1-2; TRBD1 might be the D (5 bases). The CDR3 has 14 amino acids. The V gene's germline CDR1 is MGHDK and CDR2 SYGVNS. Trimming removed 2 bases at V and 1 base at J, with 8 bases between. CDR3 in DNA: TGTGCCAGCAGTGAACCAGGGAATAACTATGGCTACACCTTC. Its protein product is CASSEPGNNYGYTF.

The rearrangement joins TRBV18 to TRBJ1-1; 7 bases match TRBD1. Germline V gene sequence: CDR1 KGHSH, CDR2 LQKENI. CDR3 length: 14 residues. V shed 4 bases, J shed 4 bases, and the junction held 6 bases outside the gene matches. CDR3 sequence: CASSQGQLSTEAFF. Here the CDR3 DNA reads TGTGCCAGCTCACAGGGACAGCTTTCCACTGAAGCTTTCTTT. The complete variable domain, with remaining parts taken from reference TRBV18 and TRBJ1-1, reads NAGVMQNPRHLVRRRGQEARLRCSPMKGHSHVYWYRQLPEEGLKFMVYLQKENIIDESGMPKERFSAEFPKEGPSILRIQQVVRGDSAAYFCASSQGQLSTEAFFGQGTRLTVV.

This clone was seen more than once but under ten times. The chain links TRBV3-1 (or the pseudogene TRBV3-2) to TRBJ1-6; D is undetermined. There are 16 residues in the CDR3. Germline CDR1 LGHDT, CDR2 YNNKEL (reference sequence). V was clipped by 0 bases and J by 13 bases, with 19 bases between them. The CDR3 spells CASSQDIDRLSDPLHF. For the CDR3, the DNA is TGTGCCAGCAGCCAAGATATCGACCGACTGAGCGATCCCCTCCACTTT.

V usage is TRBV19 and J usage is TRBJ1-5; the match to TRBD1 covers 8 bases. CDR3 length: 13 amino acids. The V and J ends lost 6 bases and 6 bases, in that order; junction bases with no gene match: 4. Germline values: CDR1 LNHDA, CDR2 SQIVND (reference sequence). CDR3 in amino acids: CASRAGGTQPQHF. CDR3 DNA sequence: TGTGCCAGTAGGGCAGGGGGCACTCAGCCCCAGCATTTT.

The chain is built from TRBV1 and TRBJ2-5; TRBD2 was called by the table and not checked on the DNA. TRBV1 is marked as a pseudogene. The CDR3 is made up of 18 amino acids. The CDR3 nucleotides are TGCACCAGCAGCCACCGACGAGGCAGCGGGAGGGATCAAGAGACCCAGTACTTC. Its translation is CTSSHRRGSGRDQETQYF.

The chain employs TRBV5-1 and TRBJ2-5, with D possibly TRBD2 on 7 matching bases. Germline loops: CDR1 SGHRS, CDR2 YFSETQ. V lost 1 base to trimming and J lost 1 base, with 11 bases between them. CDR3 length: 15 residues. The CDR3 here is CASSLSGGPQETQYF. In DNA form, the CDR3 reads TGCGCCAGCAGCTTGTCCGGGGGGCCCCAAGAGACCCAGTACTTC.